A single sample is the source of the 15 T cell receptor beta chains below, sequenced in a study of T-cell memory formation after mild COVID-19. TCRdb recomputed calls from the 5' RACE reads with MiXCR, one row per CDR3 protein. The sample records 75,000 to 95,000 distinct CDR3 sequences, about 16% being singletons. The sequencing sample was made of PBMCs or a T cell subset sorted from them (not recorded which). The receptor source for this set is a man between 18 and 29 years old who had mild COVID-19 (a few samples of this study predate the infection). Cell type and time point are not known.

This clonotype has just a few counts. The chain employs TRBV5-4 and TRBJ1-2, with D uncertain. V dropped 4 bases and J dropped 1 base, with 8 bases sitting between them. In germline, CDR1 is SGHNT, CDR2 YYREEE (reference sequence). This CDR3 spans 13 amino acids. This CDR3 is CASSPRDNYGYTF. CDR3 sequence (DNA): TGTGCCAGCAGCCCGAGGGATAACTATGGCTACACCTTC. Full variable domain (outside the CDR3, taken from reference TRBV5-4 and TRBJ1-2): ETGVTQSPTHLIKTRGQQVTLRCSSQSGHNTVSWYQQALGQGPQFIFQYYREEENGRGNFPPRFSGLQFPNYSSELNVNALELDDSALYLCASSPRDNYGYTFGSGTRLTVV.

A few counts support this clonotype. J is TRBJ2-4 and V is TRBV12-3 or TRBV12-4; no reliable D call. The CDR3 is 11 residues long. V gave up 8 bases and J gave up 7 bases, with 9 bases separating them. CDR3 nucleotide sequence: TGTGCCAGCGCGACTCTGAACATTCAGTACTTC. This sequence encodes CASATLNIQYF.

J is TRBJ1-1 and V is TRBV10-3; D gene uncertain. V lost 4 bases to trimming and J lost 0 bases, with 12 bases between them. CDR1 and CDR2 (germline): ENHRY, SYGVKD. The CDR3 loop spans 15 amino acids. CDR3 bases: TGTGCCATCAGTGGAATACAAGGGCTGAACACTGAAGCTTTCTTT. Amino acids: CAISGIQGLNTEAFF.

This clonotype was seen only a few times. The rearrangement joins TRBV6-5 to TRBJ2-5; 9 bases map to TRBD1. The CDR3 length is 15 residues. V lost 4 bases, J lost 2 bases, and 5 bases stayed unmatched. The germline V gene has CDR1 MNHEY and CDR2 SVGAGI. CDR3 protein: CASSFTGGPQETQYF. In DNA form, the CDR3 reads TGTGCCAGCAGTTTTACAGGGGGCCCACAAGAGACCCAGTACTTC.

The chain combines TRBV9 with TRBJ1-1; a possible D gene is TRBD1 (5 bases). This CDR3 contains 13 residues. Germline V lookup: CDR1 SGDLS, CDR2 YYNGEE. V lost 0 bases and J 4 bases, leaving 7 bases between the germline ends. CDR3 in amino acids: CASSVGGTTEAFF. The CDR3 coding sequence is TGTGCCAGCAGCGTAGGGGGCACCACTGAAGCTTTCTTT.

V is TRBV20-1 and J is TRBJ1-1; D not resolved. The CDR3 totals 11 residues. Trimming removed 2 bases from V and 5 bases from J, with 6 bases in between. CDR1 is DFQATT, CDR2 SNEGSKA, per germline (reference sequence). This CDR3 is CSARLVTEAFF. DNA of the CDR3: TGCAGTGCTAGATTGGTAACTGAAGCTTTCTTT.

V usage is TRBV6-5 and J usage is TRBJ2-3; D is perhaps TRBD1 or TRBD2 (5 bases each). The CDR3 runs to 15 residues. Germline V gene data show CDR1 as MNHEY and CDR2 as SVGAGI. Deletions cut 0 bases from V and 2 bases from J, with 9 bases between. The CDR3, as DNA: TGTGCCAGCAGTTACTCACCGGGGCCCACAGATACGCAGTATTTT. Translating gives CASSYSPGPTDTQYF.

This clonotype was counted once. The rearrangement joins TRBV2 to TRBJ1-1; no clear D. The length of the CDR3 is 13 residues. V lost 6 bases and J lost 2, with 10 bases in between. Germline CDR1 SNHLY, CDR2 FYNNEI. CDR3 region: CASSPGYNTEAFF. In DNA, the CDR3 is TGTGCCAGCAGCCCCGGATACAACACTGAAGCTTTCTTT.

The chain couples TRBV5-1 to TRBJ2-1; TRBD1 matches 8 bases. Unmatched junction bases numbered 12, after V lost 2 bases and J lost 8 bases. CDR3 size: 16 residues. CDR1 is SGHRS and CDR2 is YFSETQ in the germline V gene. The CDR3 DNA follows: TGCGCCAGCAGCTTACCGGGACAGGCACAGGTAGATGAGCAGTTCTTC. Translation gives CASSLPGQAQVDEQFF. The variable domain in full, with the rest retrieved from reference TRBV5-1 and TRBJ2-1, is KAGVTQTPRYLIKTRGQQVTLSCSPISGHRSVSWYQQTPGQGLQFLFEYFSETQRNKGNFPGRFSGRQFSNSRSEMNVSTLELGDSALYLCASSLPGQAQVDEQFFGPGTRLTVL.

There are a few counts of this clonotype. The J gene is TRBJ1-1, the V gene TRBV6-6; weak D call: TRBD1 (6 bases). Germline values: CDR1 MNHNY, CDR2 SVGAGI (reference sequence). V was trimmed by 6 bases and J by 6 bases, leaving 20 bases between them. The CDR3 extends over 15 amino acids. The CDR3 nucleotides read TGTGCCAGCAGCGTTGGACAGCGGGCCTGGCCTGAAGCTTTCTTT. This translates into CASSVGQRAWPEAFF.

This clonotype was seen a few times. The rearrangement joins TRBV20-1 to TRBJ1-6, with D uncertain. V shed 0 bases and J shed 8 bases, with 14 bases lying between them. The CDR3 sequence is 15 residues long. The germline CDR1 and CDR2 sequences are DFQATT and SNEGSKA (reference sequence). CDR3 sequence: CSARDWVVNHSPLHF. CDR3 in DNA: TGCAGTGCTAGAGATTGGGTAGTCAACCATTCACCCCTCCACTTT.

This clonotype was observed a handful of times. The V call is TRBV6-1, the J call TRBJ1-5; 7 nucleotides align to TRBD1. This CDR3 is built from 17 residues. Per the germline V gene, CDR1 is MNHNS and CDR2 is SASEGT. Trimming at V came to 6 bases and at J to 0 bases, leaving 11 bases not matched to a gene. This chain's CDR3 is CASSDLGTVNSNQPQHF. The CDR3 region has the DNA TGTGCCAGCAGCGACCTAGGGACAGTAAATAGCAATCAGCCCCAGCATTTT.

The chain combines TRBV4-1 with TRBJ1-1; D is perhaps TRBD1 (5 bases). Deletions cut 1 base from V and 3 bases from J, with 12 bases between. Germline V gene data show CDR1 as MGHRA and CDR2 as YSYEKL. The CDR3 is 15 residues long. CDR3 nucleotide sequence: TGCGCCAGCAGCCAAGCGGCAGGGCTGGACACTGAAGCTTTCTTT. It is translated as CASSQAAGLDTEAFF.

This clonotype was recorded only once. The J gene is TRBJ2-7, the V gene TRBV11-1; D gene unclear. The CDR3 runs 13 residues. V lost 7 bases and J lost 6, with 16 bases in between. From germline, CDR1 is SGHAT and CDR2 FQDESV (reference sequence). CDR3 loop: CASTPSSSVEQYF. CDR3 sequence (DNA): TGTGCCAGCACCCCTTCTTCGTCGGTCGAGCAGTACTTC.

This clonotype was detected many times. The V call is TRBV29-1, the J call TRBJ2-1; perhaps TRBD1 as D (6 bases). The CDR3 spans 13 residues. Germline CDR1 SQVTM, CDR2 ANQGSEA. Trimming left V 7 bases short and J 6 bases short, with 16 bases between. As DNA, the CDR3 is TGCAGCGCCTGGGGGCAAGGGGGCAATGAGCAGTTCTTC. The encoded protein is CSAWGQGGNEQFF.